This T cell receptor beta chain derives from a study of OX40 agonist ivuxolimab in advanced cancers. This table comes from immunoSEQ multiplex PCR, and its TCRdb copy is limited to in-frame clones, with some not included. The sample lists tens of thousands of clones; around nine tenths were seen once. CDR3 length: 16 amino acids. V lost 5 bases, J lost 1 base, and 15 bases lay in between. CDR1 SGHVS and CDR2 FQNEAQ come from the germline V gene. Researchers took blood at baseline, on cycle 4 day 1, and on cycle 7 day 1. The sample consisted of CD4+ or CD8+ T cells sorted from blood, taken in a trial of the OX40 agonist ivuxolimab. V gene TRBV7-8 combines with J gene TRBJ2-1, with a possible D match to TRBD1 (5 bases). This clonotype was sampled from an adult with an advanced solid tumor such as melanoma, head and neck, liver or kidney cancer. CDR3 DNA: TGTGCCAGCAGCCCCCGTCTCCAGGGTTCCTACAATGAGCAGTTCTTC. Translated, it gives CASSPRLQGSYNEQFF. Drawing the rest from reference TRBV7-8 and TRBJ2-1, the complete variable domain is GAGVSQSPRYKVAKRGQDVALRCDPISGHVSLFWYQQALGQGPEFLTYFQNEAQLDKSGLPSDRFFAERPEGSVSTLKIQRTQQEDSAVYLCASSPRLQGSYNEQFFGPGTRLTVL.